Listed below are T cell receptor beta chains from one sample, sequenced in a study of T cell clonotyping in hematopoietic cell transplantation. Sequencing used immunoSEQ multiplex PCR; TCRdb keeps in-frame clones, though not all of them. Seen here are approximately 46,000 clones, around 84% observed once, and the top ten hold 5.5% to 7%. This material consisted of peripheral blood mononuclear cells, taken before stem cell transplant. Receptor source: a man in his 60s with biphenotypic leukemia. Some clones in this sample may be carry-over from other donors' samples. The CDR3 runs from the conserved cysteine through the conserved F or W. A D gene is named only where the DNA matches it firmly. A clone size is listed for some rows: how often the clone was seen (once, few, many), or a class if it is expanded.

d_gene: TRBD1; v_gene: TRBV4-1; j_gene: TRBJ1-5; abundance: .; CDR3nt: TGCGCCAGCAGCCCCCGGAGGGGGCATCATTTCAGCAATCAGCCCCAGCATTTT; CDR3aa: CASSPRRGHHFSNQPQHF
d_gene: .; v_gene: TRBV27; j_gene: TRBJ2-7; abundance: .; CDR3nt: TGTGCCAGCAGTTTAATCGTGGCAGGCGGGACCTACGAGCAGTACTTC; CDR3aa: CASSLIVAGGTYEQYF
d_gene: .; v_gene: TRBV28; j_gene: TRBJ2-1; abundance: .; CDR3nt: TGTGCCAGCAGTTTATTAGGGGGGGTAAGTGAGCAGTTCTTC; CDR3aa: CASSLLGGVSEQFF
d_gene: TRBD2; v_gene: TRBV27; j_gene: TRBJ2-7; abundance: .; CDR3nt: TGTGCCAGCAGACTTAGAACTAGCGGACTTTACTTC; CDR3aa: CASRLRTSGLYF
d_gene: .; v_gene: TRBV25-1; j_gene: TRBJ2-2; abundance: .; CDR3nt: TGTGCCAGCAGTGAAACGCGGGCCCCGAACACCGGGGAGCTGTTTTTT; CDR3aa: CASSETRAPNTGELFF
d_gene: .; v_gene: TRBV7-2; j_gene: TRBJ2-6; abundance: .; CDR3nt: TGTGCCAGCAGCTTAGCGAGCCGAGAGGTTTCTGGGGCCAACGTCCTGACTTTC; CDR3aa: CASSLASREVSGANVLTF
d_gene: .; v_gene: TRBV2; j_gene: TRBJ2-7; abundance: once; CDR3nt: TGTGCCAGCAGTGAAAACAGCTACGAGCAGTACTTC; CDR3aa: CASSENSYEQYF
d_gene: .; v_gene: TRBV5-4; j_gene: TRBJ2-1; abundance: .; CDR3nt: TGTGCCAGCAGCTTGGCCCTAGGGGGTGCGGAGGGCTACAATGAGCAGTTCTTC; CDR3aa: CASSLALGGAEGYNEQFF
d_gene: .; v_gene: TRBV4-1; j_gene: TRBJ2-2; abundance: .; CDR3nt: TGCGCCAGCAGCCAAAGGACTAAATTATCGAACACCGGGGAGCTGTTTTTT; CDR3aa: CASSQRTKLSNTGELFF
d_gene: .; v_gene: TRBV7-2; j_gene: TRBJ2-5; abundance: .; CDR3nt: TGTGCCAGCAGCTTAATGGAGACCCAGTACTTC; CDR3aa: CASSLMETQYF
d_gene: TRBD1; v_gene: TRBV9; j_gene: TRBJ2-2; abundance: .; CDR3nt: TGTGCCAGCAGCGTCCCCCAGCTGGGGACAGGGGCGAACACCGGGGAGCTGTTTTTT; CDR3aa: CASSVPQLGTGANTGELFF
d_gene: .; v_gene: TRBV28; j_gene: TRBJ2-5; abundance: .; CDR3nt: TGTGCCAGCAGTTTATTACTGGGCAGGGAGACCCAGTACTTC; CDR3aa: CASSLLLGRETQYF
d_gene: .; v_gene: TRBV7-9; j_gene: TRBJ1-2; abundance: few; CDR3nt: TGTGCCAGCAGCGGCGACGGTTCCTATGGCTACACCTTC; CDR3aa: CASSGDGSYGYTF
d_gene: .; v_gene: TRBV4-2; j_gene: TRBJ1-5; abundance: .; CDR3nt: TGTGCCAGCAGCCAAGATTATCCCGAAAATCAGCCCCAGCATTTT; CDR3aa: CASSQDYPENQPQHF
d_gene: TRBD2; v_gene: TRBV5-1; j_gene: TRBJ2-5; abundance: .; CDR3nt: TGCGCCAGCATCCGGGGCCTAGCGGGGGGAATCCAAGAGACCCAGTACTTC; CDR3aa: CASIRGLAGGIQETQYF
d_gene: .; v_gene: TRBV11-3; j_gene: TRBJ2-1; abundance: .; CDR3nt: TGTGCCAGCATCCCGACTGGCTTCGATGAGCAGTTCTTC; CDR3aa: CASIPTGFDEQFF
d_gene: TRBD1; v_gene: TRBV9; j_gene: TRBJ1-1; abundance: .; CDR3nt: TGTGCCAGCAGCGTAGAGGGACAGGTGAACACTGAAGCTTTCTTT; CDR3aa: CASSVEGQVNTEAFF
d_gene: .; v_gene: TRBV19; j_gene: TRBJ1-2; abundance: .; CDR3nt: TGTGCCACTGGCGACTATGGCTACACCTTC; CDR3aa: CATGDYGYTF
d_gene: .; v_gene: TRBV28; j_gene: TRBJ1-5; abundance: .; CDR3nt: TGTGCCAGCAGTTTTGGTCCCCGAGGGGGTACGGGCAATCAGCCCCAGCATTTT; CDR3aa: CASSFGPRGGTGNQPQHF
d_gene: .; v_gene: TRBV27; j_gene: TRBJ2-7; abundance: .; CDR3nt: TGTGCCAGCAGTTTGGCGGCGAGCTCCTACGAGCAGTACTTC; CDR3aa: CASSLAASSYEQYF
d_gene: .; v_gene: TRBV10-3; j_gene: TRBJ2-7; abundance: .; CDR3nt: TGTGCCATCAGTGACGGCAGTGCCCCTGGGCAGCAGTACTTC; CDR3aa: CAISDGSAPGQQYF
d_gene: .; v_gene: TRBV6-1; j_gene: TRBJ2-7; abundance: .; CDR3nt: TGTGCCAGCACCTCGGTAGATGGGCAGTACTTC; CDR3aa: CASTSVDGQYF
d_gene: .; v_gene: TRBV30; j_gene: TRBJ2-3; abundance: once; CDR3nt: TGTGCCTGGAGTCCTGGGGGACGAGATACGCAGTATTTT; CDR3aa: CAWSPGGRDTQYF
d_gene: .; v_gene: TRBV28; j_gene: TRBJ1-2; abundance: .; CDR3nt: TGTGCCAGCAGTTTGACTAACTATGGCTACACCTTC; CDR3aa: CASSLTNYGYTF
d_gene: .; v_gene: TRBV7-3; j_gene: TRBJ2-2; abundance: .; CDR3nt: TGTGCCAGCAGCTTCCTACCAACTACGAACACCGGGGAGCTGTTTTTT; CDR3aa: CASSFLPTTNTGELFF
d_gene: .; v_gene: TRBV2; j_gene: TRBJ2-4; abundance: .; CDR3nt: TGTGCCAGCAGCGATATTACAGGGATGGGGGTAGCCAAAAACATTCAGTACTTC; CDR3aa: CASSDITGMGVAKNIQYF
d_gene: .; v_gene: TRBV28; j_gene: TRBJ2-1; abundance: .; CDR3nt: TGTGCCAGCAGTTCAGAACGGGACCCAAAGTTCTTC; CDR3aa: CASSSERDPKFF
d_gene: .; v_gene: TRBV4-2; j_gene: TRBJ1-2; abundance: .; CDR3nt: TGTGCCAGCAGCCAAGAAGCCACTAACTATGGCTACACCTTC; CDR3aa: CASSQEATNYGYTF
d_gene: .; v_gene: TRBV13; j_gene: TRBJ1-2; abundance: .; CDR3nt: TGTGCCAGCAGGTACGGGACGGTAGGCTACACCTTC; CDR3aa: CASRYGTVGYTF
d_gene: TRBD1; v_gene: TRBV25-1; j_gene: TRBJ2-1; abundance: .; CDR3nt: TGTGCCAGCGCTACCCTGGACAGGTCCTACAATGAGCAGTTCTTC; CDR3aa: CASATLDRSYNEQFF
d_gene: TRBD1; v_gene: TRBV5-4; j_gene: TRBJ1-4; abundance: .; CDR3nt: TGTGCCAGCAGCTTGGCCGGGGGACAGGGGGTTGGAAAACTGTTTTTT; CDR3aa: CASSLAGGQGVGKLFF
d_gene: TRBD1; v_gene: TRBV27; j_gene: TRBJ1-5; abundance: .; CDR3nt: TGTGCCAGCAGTTTAATCGGGACAGCTGATTATAGCAATCAGCCCCAGCATTTT; CDR3aa: CASSLIGTADYSNQPQHF
d_gene: TRBD2; v_gene: TRBV6-5; j_gene: TRBJ2-2; abundance: .; CDR3nt: TGTGCCAGCAGTTACTCGGCTTTAGCGGGAGCCGGGGAGCTGTTTTTT; CDR3aa: CASSYSALAGAGELFF
d_gene: .; v_gene: TRBV10-1; j_gene: TRBJ2-7; abundance: .; CDR3nt: TGCGCCAGCAGCCCAGGGGCAACCTACGAGCAGTACTTC; CDR3aa: CASSPGATYEQYF
d_gene: .; v_gene: TRBV28; j_gene: TRBJ2-5; abundance: .; CDR3nt: TGTGCCAGCAGCCTAGGGGCGGGAGAGACCCAGTACTTC; CDR3aa: CASSLGAGETQYF
d_gene: .; v_gene: TRBV7-8; j_gene: TRBJ2-6; abundance: .; CDR3nt: TGTGCCAGCAGCTTGAGGGAGATCTCTGGGGCCAACGTCCTGACTTTC; CDR3aa: CASSLREISGANVLTF
d_gene: .; v_gene: TRBV7-9; j_gene: TRBJ1-2; abundance: .; CDR3nt: TGTGCCAGCAGCTTACTTCGGCATGGCTACACCTTC; CDR3aa: CASSLLRHGYTF
d_gene: .; v_gene: TRBV28; j_gene: TRBJ2-7; abundance: .; CDR3nt: TGTGCCAGCAGTTTTGGTCCAGGGGTCTACGAGCAGTACTTC; CDR3aa: CASSFGPGVYEQYF
d_gene: TRBD1; v_gene: TRBV7-9; j_gene: TRBJ1-3; abundance: .; CDR3nt: TGTGCCAGCAGCTTGAAGGGACAGGGAGGTTTCACCATATATTTT; CDR3aa: CASSLKGQGGFTIYF
d_gene: .; v_gene: TRBV30; j_gene: TRBJ2-7; abundance: once; CDR3nt: TGTGCCTGGAGTGCCCTCCGGGACCCTGCCTACGAGCAGTACTTC; CDR3aa: CAWSALRDPAYEQYF
d_gene: TRBD1; v_gene: TRBV5-1; j_gene: TRBJ2-5; abundance: .; CDR3nt: TGCGCCAGCAGTCGGGGACAGCAAGAGACCCAGTACTTC; CDR3aa: CASSRGQQETQYF
d_gene: .; v_gene: TRBV13; j_gene: TRBJ2-7; abundance: .; CDR3nt: TGTGCCAGCAGCTATCCTCGTAGCGGCGGGGACTACGAGCAGTACTTC; CDR3aa: CASSYPRSGGDYEQYF